One and the same sample provided the 16 T cell receptor beta chains below, sequenced in a study of blood T cells in healthy people across ages. For the second PCR, which ran for roughly 6 to 12 cycles, a sample-barcoded 5' primer and a J-beta primer mix were used. Each CDR3 protein gets one entry after TCRdb re-called the 5' RACE reads with MiXCR. The data show approximately 2,000,000 distinct CDR3 sequences, with about two fifths seen just once and 23% held by the top ten. Sequenced input: blood. All receptors come from a human donor in good health.

This rearrangement joins TRBV25-1 to TRBJ2-3; weak D call: TRBD2 (5 bases). The CDR3 runs 18 residues. Germline CDR1 is MGHDK and CDR2 is SYGVNS. Trimming pared 0 bases from V and 3 bases from J, leaving 19 bases between. CDR3 sequence (DNA): TGTGCCAGCAGTGAATACTTTGAAAGCACGAGAGGGACAGATACGCAGTATTTT. Its protein product is CASSEYFESTRGTDTQYF.

This clonotype was picked up a small number of times. V gene TRBV6-6 combines with J gene TRBJ2-7, with a possible D match to TRBD1 (5 bases). This CDR3 has 15 residues. V lost 6 bases, J lost 1 base, and 16 bases lay in between. Germline V gives CDR1 MNHNY, CDR2 SVGAGI (reference sequence). Here the CDR3 reads CASRNQGDSSYEQYF. CDR3 DNA sequence: TGTGCCAGCAGAAACCAGGGCGACTCTTCCTACGAGCAGTACTTC.

The V and J genes are TRBV20-1 and TRBJ1-6; TRBD1 aligns across 8 bases. Germline V lookup: CDR1 DFQATT, CDR2 SNEGSKA (reference sequence). Trimming took 3 bases from V and 9 from J; bases not matched to a gene: 10. This CDR3 is 15 amino acids long. The CDR3 spells CSASPLTGGISPLHF. CDR3 DNA sequence: TGCAGTGCTAGCCCCCTTACAGGGGGGATTTCACCCCTCCACTTT.

The gene calls are TRBV12-3 or TRBV12-4 and TRBJ1-2; D is ambiguous. The V and J ends lost 11 bases and 4 bases respectively, with 20 bases between them. CDR3 length: 14 residues. CDR3 loop: CAVTGQKGSYGYTF. The CDR3 DNA follows: TGTGCCGTTACCGGGCAGAAAGGCTCCTATGGCTACACCTTC.

The V call is TRBV20-1, the J call TRBJ1-1; D is perhaps TRBD1 (6 bases). From germline, CDR1 is DFQATT and CDR2 SNEGSKA (reference sequence). The CDR3 has 14 amino acids. Trimming took 5 bases from V and 0 from J, leaving 13 bases between them. The CDR3 loop reads CSARPRGMNTEAFF. The CDR3 nucleotides are TGCAGTGCTCGCCCGAGGGGGATGAACACTGAAGCTTTCTTT.

The V call is TRBV3-1, the J call TRBJ2-1; 15 bases are a match to TRBD2. The junction had 13 bases not matched to a gene; V was cut back by 6 bases and J by 13 bases. Germline values: CDR1 LGHDT, CDR2 YNNKEL (reference sequence). The CDR3 is 16 amino acids. The CDR3 coding sequence is TGTGCCAGCAGTCCTCTAGGGACTAGCGGGGGGACCGCCCAGTTCTTC. It codes for CASSPLGTSGGTAQFF.

This clonotype was detected only a few times. The rearrangement uses TRBV20-1 and TRBJ1-6, with 7 bases matching TRBD1. The junction had 8 bases not matched to a gene; V was cut back by 6 bases and J by 0 bases. CDR3 length: 16 residues. Germline V lookup: CDR1 DFQATT, CDR2 SNEGSKA (reference sequence). This CDR3 is CSAPRQGSSYNSPLHF. The CDR3 DNA is TGCAGTGCGCCCAGACAGGGCAGCTCCTATAATTCACCCCTCCACTTT.

In this sample, this clonotype turned up a few times. V usage is TRBV9 and J usage is TRBJ1-2, with D hard to call. CDR3 length: 13 residues. Trimming removed 4 bases at V and 10 bases at J, with 17 bases between. Germline V gene data show CDR1 as SGDLS and CDR2 as YYNGEE. The CDR3 is CASSSGNNWDYTF. CDR3 DNA sequence: TGTGCCAGCAGCTCTGGAAACAATTGGGACTACACCTTC.

In this sample, this clonotype turned up a few times. The gene calls are TRBV2 and TRBJ2-1; possibly TRBD2 for D (5 bases). The CDR3 is made up of 15 amino acids. Looked up from germline, CDR1 is SNHLY and CDR2 is FYNNEI. Trimming left V 5 bases short and J 1 base short, with 12 bases between. The CDR3 coding sequence is TGTGCCAGCAGTCCCCGACTACTATCCTACAATGAGCAGTTCTTC. Translation: CASSPRLLSYNEQFF.

A few counts support this clonotype. The chain has TRBV6-6 and TRBJ2-3; 10 nucleotides match TRBD1. The V and J ends lost 6 bases and 3 bases, in that order; junction bases with no gene match: 6. This CDR3 region has 15 residues. Germline V gives CDR1 MNHNY, CDR2 SVGAGI (reference sequence). The CDR3 sequence is CASRAGTGETDTQYF. The CDR3 DNA reads TGTGCCAGCAGAGCGGGGACAGGGGAAACAGATACGCAGTATTTT.

This clonotype was counted a few times. The chain combines TRBV20-1 with TRBJ1-2, with 8 positions matching TRBD1. V dropped 0 bases and J dropped 3; count of bases not matched to a gene: 6. CDR3 length: 15 amino acids. Germline V gene lookup returns CDR1 DFQATT and CDR2 SNEGSKA (reference sequence). Here the CDR3 reads CSARDLRQGYYGYTF. The CDR3 nucleotides are TGCAGTGCTAGAGATCTAAGACAGGGGTACTATGGCTACACCTTC.

This clonotype was counted between two and nine times. The CDR3 here is CASSARTGSDTQYF. The CDR3 DNA follows: TGTGCCAGCAGTGCCAGGACAGGGTCAGATACGCAGTATTTT. V and J are TRBV6-4 and TRBJ2-3; 8 bases line up with TRBD1. The CDR3 is 14 amino acids. After removal of 4 bases from V and 4 bases from J, the junction contained 4 bases not matched to a gene. Germline CDR1 MRHNA, CDR2 SNTAGT.

The CDR3 DNA is TGCAGTGCTAGAGATCTAGCGGGGGGCCCTTACAATGAGCAGTTCTTC. Translation: CSARDLAGGPYNEQFF. The chain recombines TRBV20-1 with TRBJ2-1, with 11 bases that match TRBD2. The CDR3 is 16 residues long. CDR1 and CDR2 from the germline V gene are DFQATT and SNEGSKA (reference sequence). Trimming removed 0 bases from V and 4 bases from J; junction bases left unmatched: 5.

Only a few counts were recorded for this clonotype. The chain links TRBV21-1 to TRBJ1-2. TRBV21-1 is given as a pseudogene. The CDR3 contains 15 residues. CDR3 sequence: CASSKEVKFKDGYTF. DNA of the CDR3: TGTGCCAGCAGCAAAGAGGTGAAATTTAAGGATGGCTACACCTTC.

The chain has TRBV4-3 and TRBJ1-2; TRBD1 matches 8 bases. Germline V gene data show CDR1 as LGHNA and CDR2 as YSLEER. The CDR3 consists of 15 residues. J lost 3 bases, V lost 1 base, and 4 bases had no gene match. The CDR3 is CASSQAAGGDYGYTF. The CDR3 DNA sequence: TGCGCCAGCAGCCAAGCGGCAGGGGGCGACTATGGCTACACCTTC.

The chain uses TRBV14 and TRBJ2-5, with D perhaps matching TRBD1 or TRBD2 (6 bases each). Germline V gene sequence: CDR1 SGHDN, CDR2 FVKESK. The V and J ends lost 2 bases and 3 bases respectively, with 22 bases between them. The CDR3 loop spans 18 amino acids. The CDR3 spells CASSQNGGATLNKETQYF. CDR3 coding DNA: TGTGCCAGCAGCCAAAACGGGGGCGCCACGTTGAATAAAGAGACCCAGTACTTC. The variable domain in full, with the rest retrieved from reference TRBV14 and TRBJ2-5, is EAGVTQFPSHSVIEKGQTVTLRCDPISGHDNLYWYRRVMGKEIKFLLHFVKESKQDESGMPNNRFLAERTGGTYSTLKVQPAELEDSGVYFCASSQNGGATLNKETQYFGPGTRLLVL.